These T cell receptor beta chains were read from a single sample in a study of long-term antiretroviral therapy in people with HIV. Measured with immunoSEQ multiplex PCR; TCRdb has only the in-frame clones, and not every one. The table includes tens of thousands of clones, roughly 85% detected once. The sample was unsorted PBMCs, taken roughly 3.3 years after starting antiretroviral therapy. The receptors shown here come from a man between 18 and 35 years old with HIV. Each CDR3 is given with its conserved first and last residue. D genes are given only for firm matches. Size tells how often a clone was seen (once, few, many) or the class of an expanded clone, and some rows leave it out.

V	size	D	J	CDR3	DNA
TRBV7-9	few	.	TRBJ2-7	CASSSGQGGGEQYF	TGTGCCAGCAGCTCCGGACAGGGAGGGGGTGAGCAGTACTTC
TRBV5-6	.	TRBD2	TRBJ2-3	CASSLDLAGGTDTQYF	TGTGCCAGCAGCTTGGACCTAGCGGGGGGCACAGATACGCAGTATTTT
TRBV9	.	.	TRBJ1-4	CASSEGRRTNEKLFF	TGTGCCAGCAGCGAGGGACGGAGAACTAATGAAAAACTGTTTTTT
TRBV5-1	.	.	TRBJ1-2	CASSLAGGQAFYGYTF	TGCGCCAGCAGCTTGGCCGGGGGACAAGCTTTCTATGGCTACACCTTC
TRBV4-3	.	.	TRBJ2-7	CASSQDPGDSEQYF	TGCGCCAGCAGCCAAGATCCCGGTGACAGCGAGCAGTACTTC
TRBV25-1	.	.	TRBJ2-5	CASSESRTWEETQYF	TGTGCCAGCAGTGAATCACGGACTTGGGAAGAGACCCAGTACTTC
TRBV6-6	.	.	TRBJ1-6	CASSVPAEGNSPLHF	TGTGCCAGCAGTGTACCAGCCGAAGGGAATTCACCCCTCCACTTT
TRBV29-1	.	TRBD1	TRBJ1-1	CSVDQGKTGVNTEAFF	TGCAGCGTTGACCAAGGGAAAACAGGGGTGAACACTGAAGCTTTCTTT
TRBV21-1	.	.	TRBJ1-4	CASSENERTGVREKLFF	TGTGCCAGCAGCGAAAACGAACGGACAGGGGTAAGGGAAAAACTGTTTTTT
TRBV19	.	TRBD2	TRBJ2-3	CASSPTSGGIDTQYF	TGTGCCAGTAGCCCAACTAGCGGGGGGATAGATACGCAGTATTTT
TRBV6-1	.	.	TRBJ1-5	CASSEVAGGGQPQHF	TGTGCCAGCAGTGAGGTTGCGGGGGGTGGTCAGCCCCAGCATTTT
TRBV9	.	.	TRBJ1-5	CASSDSRDSNQPQHF	TGTGCCAGCAGTGACAGTAGGGATAGCAATCAGCCCCAGCATTTT
TRBV7-9	.	.	TRBJ1-1	CASSFPGTTTEAFF	TGTGCCAGCAGCTTCCCAGGGACGACCACTGAAGCTTTCTTT
TRBV18	.	TRBD2	TRBJ2-4	CASSPTSGRANIQYF	TGTGCCAGCTCCCCTACTAGCGGGAGGGCCAACATTCAGTACTTC
TRBV28	.	TRBD1	TRBJ2-2	CASSLGQGAGELFF	TGTGCCAGCAGTTTGGGACAGGGGGCCGGGGAGCTGTTTTTT
TRBV5-4	.	TRBD2	TRBJ2-7	CASSSKLAAGTYEQYF	TGTGCCAGCAGCTCCAAACTAGCGGCTGGAACCTACGAGCAGTACTTC
TRBV6-5	.	.	TRBJ1-2	CASSYGVVTDYGYTF	TGTGCCAGCAGTTACGGGGTGGTCACGGACTATGGCTACACCTTC
TRBV19	once	TRBD1	TRBJ2-7	CASSRGQLYEQYF	TGTGCCAGTAGCCGGGGACAGCTCTACGAGCAGTACTTC
TRBV28	.	TRBD1	TRBJ2-7	CASSFSGQGADEQYF	TGTGCCAGCAGTTTCTCGGGACAGGGGGCGGACGAGCAGTACTTC
TRBV2	.	.	TRBJ2-1	CASSAYLYNEQFF	TGTGCCAGCAGTGCCTACCTCTACAATGAGCAGTTCTTC
TRBV25-1	.	.	TRBJ1-6	CASSDLTNSPLHF	TGTGCCAGCAGTGATTTGACGAATTCACCCCTCCACTTT
TRBV25-1	.	TRBD1	TRBJ1-4	CASMVQGGEKLFF	TGTGCCAGCATGGTTCAGGGGGGCGAAAAACTGTTTTTT
TRBV19	.	TRBD1	TRBJ1-1	CASSQGEEAFF	TGTGCCAGTAGTCAGGGGGAAGAGGCTTTCTTT
TRBV10-3	.	.	TRBJ1-1	CAILSGSRDTEAFF	TGTGCCATCTTGTCGGGCTCAAGGGACACTGAAGCTTTCTTT
TRBV6-1	.	.	TRBJ1-5	CASRGQPYSNQPQHF	TGTGCCAGCAGAGGACAGCCTTATAGCAATCAGCCCCAGCATTTT
TRBV11-1	few	TRBD1	TRBJ1-1	CASSQRQGSTEAFF	TGTGCCAGCAGCCAACGACAGGGGTCCACTGAAGCTTTCTTT
TRBV6-4	.	TRBD2	TRBJ2-2	CASSRLAGDTGELFF	TGTGCCAGCAGTCGACTAGCGGGAGACACCGGGGAGCTGTTTTTT
TRBV6-5	.	.	TRBJ2-4	CASSSLIAKNIQYF	TGTGCCAGCAGTTCCCTGATAGCCAAAAACATTCAGTACTTC
TRBV5-1	.	TRBD2	TRBJ2-1	CASGAGAGGPYNEQFF	TGCGCCAGCGGGGCGGGGGCGGGAGGGCCGTACAATGAGCAGTTCTTC
TRBV19	.	TRBD1	TRBJ2-3	CASSTGTGVTDTQYF	TGTGCCAGTAGTACGGGGACAGGGGTTACAGATACGCAGTATTTT
TRBV7-9	.	.	TRBJ1-5	CASSFTSNQPQHF	TGTGCCAGCAGCTTCACTAGCAATCAGCCCCAGCATTTT